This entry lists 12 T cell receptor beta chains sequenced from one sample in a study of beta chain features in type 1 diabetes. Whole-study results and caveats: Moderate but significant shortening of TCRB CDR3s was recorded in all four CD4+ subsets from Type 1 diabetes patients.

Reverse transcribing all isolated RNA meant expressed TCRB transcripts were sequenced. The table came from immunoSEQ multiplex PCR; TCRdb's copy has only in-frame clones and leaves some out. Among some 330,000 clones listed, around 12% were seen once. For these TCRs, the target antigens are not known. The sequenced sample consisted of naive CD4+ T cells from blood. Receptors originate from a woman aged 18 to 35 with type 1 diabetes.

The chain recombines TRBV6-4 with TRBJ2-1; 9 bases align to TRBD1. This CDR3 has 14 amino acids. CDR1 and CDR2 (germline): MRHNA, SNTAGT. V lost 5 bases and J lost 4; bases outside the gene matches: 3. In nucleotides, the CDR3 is TGTGCCAGCAGTTCGGGACAGGGTTACAATGAGCAGTTCTTC. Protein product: CASSSGQGYNEQFF.

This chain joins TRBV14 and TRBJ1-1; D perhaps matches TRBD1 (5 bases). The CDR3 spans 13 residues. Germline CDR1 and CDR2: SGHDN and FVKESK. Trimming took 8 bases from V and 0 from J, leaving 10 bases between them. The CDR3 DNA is TGTGCCAGCGGGGCAGGCTTGAACACTGAAGCTTTCTTT. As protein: CASGAGLNTEAFF.

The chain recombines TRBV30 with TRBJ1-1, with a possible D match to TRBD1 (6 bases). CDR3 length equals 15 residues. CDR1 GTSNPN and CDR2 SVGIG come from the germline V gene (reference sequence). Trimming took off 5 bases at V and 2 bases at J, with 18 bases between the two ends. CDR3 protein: CAWDRKAYSNTEAFF. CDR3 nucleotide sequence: TGTGCCTGGGACAGGAAGGCCTATAGCAACACTGAAGCTTTCTTT.

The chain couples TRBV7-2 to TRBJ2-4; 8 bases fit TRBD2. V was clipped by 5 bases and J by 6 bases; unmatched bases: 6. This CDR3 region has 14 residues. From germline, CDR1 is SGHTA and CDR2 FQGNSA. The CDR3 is CASSRSGEANIQYF. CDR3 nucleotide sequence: TGTGCCAGCAGCCGTAGCGGGGAGGCAAACATTCAGTACTTC.

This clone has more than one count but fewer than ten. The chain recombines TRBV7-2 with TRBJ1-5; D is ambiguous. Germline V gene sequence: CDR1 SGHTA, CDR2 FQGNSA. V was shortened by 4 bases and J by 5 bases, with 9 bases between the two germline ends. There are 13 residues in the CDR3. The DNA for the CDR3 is TGTGCCAGCAGCTCATTCGGGGATCAGCCCCAGCATTTT. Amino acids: CASSSFGDQPQHF. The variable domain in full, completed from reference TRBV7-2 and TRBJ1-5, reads GAGVSQSPSNKVTEKGKDVELRCDPISGHTALYWYRQSLGQGLEFLIYFQGNSAPDKSGLPSDRFSAERTGGSVSTLTIQRTQQEDSAVYLCASSSFGDQPQHFGDGTRLSIL.

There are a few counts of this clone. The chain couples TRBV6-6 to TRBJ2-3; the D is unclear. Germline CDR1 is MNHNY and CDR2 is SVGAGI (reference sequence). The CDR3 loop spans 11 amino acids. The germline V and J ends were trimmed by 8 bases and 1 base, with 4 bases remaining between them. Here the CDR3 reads CASYRTDTQYF. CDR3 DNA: TGTGCCAGCTATCGCACAGATACGCAGTATTTT.

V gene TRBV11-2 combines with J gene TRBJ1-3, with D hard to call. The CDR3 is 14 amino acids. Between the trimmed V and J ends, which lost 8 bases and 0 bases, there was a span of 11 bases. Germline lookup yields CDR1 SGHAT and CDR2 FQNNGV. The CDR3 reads CASGRLVSGNTIYF. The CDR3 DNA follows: TGTGCCAGCGGGCGCCTCGTCTCTGGAAACACCATATATTTT.

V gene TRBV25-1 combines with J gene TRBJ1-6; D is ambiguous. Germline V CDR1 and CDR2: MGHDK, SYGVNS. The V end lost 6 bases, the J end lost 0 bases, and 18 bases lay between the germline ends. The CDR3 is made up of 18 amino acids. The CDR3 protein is CASSGRPSFRSYNSPLHF. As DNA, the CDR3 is TGTGCCAGCAGCGGCAGGCCTTCCTTCCGCTCCTATAATTCACCCCTCCACTTT.

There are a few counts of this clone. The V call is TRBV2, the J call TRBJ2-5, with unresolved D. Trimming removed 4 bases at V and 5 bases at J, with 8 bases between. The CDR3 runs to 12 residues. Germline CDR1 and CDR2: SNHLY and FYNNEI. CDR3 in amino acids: CASSVSAETQYF. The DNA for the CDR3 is TGTGCCAGCAGTGTAAGTGCGGAGACCCAGTACTTC.

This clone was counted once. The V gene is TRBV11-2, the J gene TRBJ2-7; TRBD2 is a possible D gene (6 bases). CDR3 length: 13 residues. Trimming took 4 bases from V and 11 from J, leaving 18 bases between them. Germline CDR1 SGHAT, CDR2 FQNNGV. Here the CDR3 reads CASSSRDSARKYF. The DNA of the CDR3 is TGTGCCAGCAGCTCGCGGGACTCCGCTCGGAAGTACTTC.

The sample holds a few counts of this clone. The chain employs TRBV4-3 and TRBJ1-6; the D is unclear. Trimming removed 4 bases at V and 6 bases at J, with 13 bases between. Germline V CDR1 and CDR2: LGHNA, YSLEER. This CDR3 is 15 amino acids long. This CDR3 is CASSPGGVSNSPLHF. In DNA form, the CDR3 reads TGCGCCAGCAGCCCGGGAGGAGTGAGTAATTCACCCCTCCACTTT.

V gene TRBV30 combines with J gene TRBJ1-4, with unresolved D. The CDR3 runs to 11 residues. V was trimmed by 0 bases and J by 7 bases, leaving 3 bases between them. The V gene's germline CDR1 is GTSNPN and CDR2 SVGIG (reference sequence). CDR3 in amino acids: CAWSVSEKLFF. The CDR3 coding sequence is TGTGCCTGGAGTGTGAGTGAAAAACTGTTTTTT. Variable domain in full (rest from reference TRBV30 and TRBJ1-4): SQTIHQWPATLVQPVGSPLSLECTVEGTSNPNLYWYRQAAGRGLQLLFYSVGIGQISSEVPQNLSASRPQDRQFILSSKKLLLSDSGFYLCAWSVSEKLFFGSGTQLSVL.